The 16 T cell receptor beta chains given below trace back to one sample, sequenced in a study of prognosis after radiotherapy for stage I lung cancer listed by TCRdb under 2021. Sequencing used an Illumina HiSeq 3000. The TCR beta CDR3 region was amplified from genomic DNA by two rounds of multiplex PCR. The first PCR round used primers specific to each TRBV and TRBJ gene, and the primer sequences were filed in Chinese patent CN105087789A. TCRdb trimmed public reads at Q25 via fastp, called clones via MiXCR and kept in-frame beta chains. Each record represents a unique CDR3 protein, reported with the most common genes and DNA among its rows. This sample is represented by around 11,000 distinct CDR3 sequences; less than 65% of them were singletons. The ten largest clonotypes hold roughly 7.3% of the sample. This material consisted of PBMCs, taken before or after stereotactic body radiation therapy (not recorded which). These receptors came from a donor at least 50 years old with non-small cell lung cancer.

To note about this clonotype: This likely reflects a read error, since a far larger clone is one base away. The chain joins TRBV7-2 to TRBJ2-3; no firm D call. This CDR3 has 13 residues. Per germline, CDR1 SGHTA and CDR2 FQGNSA. The CDR3: CSSSLSSRDTQYF. The CDR3 coding sequence is TGTTCCAGCAGCTTATCCTCCAGGGATACGCAGTATTTT.

This clonotype was observed many times. V is TRBV7-9 and J is TRBJ2-3; TRBD2 aligns across 8 bases. Unmatched junction bases numbered 12, after V lost 5 bases and J lost 5 bases. From germline, CDR1 is SEHNR and CDR2 FQNEAQ (reference sequence). The CDR3 sequence is 16 residues long. In DNA, the CDR3 is TGTGCCAGCAGCCCTCTATGGGGCGCGGGAGGAGATACGCAGTATTTT. It yields the protein CASSPLWGAGGDTQYF. The full variable domain, with the rest looked up from reference TRBV7-9 and TRBJ2-3, is DTGVSQNPRHKITKRGQNVTFRCDPISEHNRLYWYRQTLGQGPEFLTYFQNEAQLEKSRLLSDRFSAERPKGSFSTLEIQRTEQGDSAMYLCASSPLWGAGGDTQYFGPGTRLTVL.

As concerns this clonotype: A much larger clone sits a single nucleotide away, making a read error possible. V is TRBV20-1 and J is TRBJ2-1; 9 positions agree with TRBD1. The CDR3 loop spans 15 amino acids. With V trimmed by 6 bases and J by 6 bases, 12 bases remained unmatched. The V gene's germline CDR1 is DFQATT and CDR2 SNEGSKA (reference sequence). The CDR3 sequence: CSARGSYRGRNEQFF. The DNA of the CDR3 is TGCAGTGCCCGGGGGTCGTACAGGGGGCGCAATGAGCAGTTCTTC.

A remark on this clonotype: A far larger clone is off by one base, so a read error is likely. V is TRBV6-4 and J is TRBJ2-2; possible D gene TRBD2, 6 bases. The germline CDR1 and CDR2 sequences are MRHNA and SNTAGT. Trimming left V 5 bases short and J 3 bases short, with 19 bases between. This CDR3 is 17 amino acids long. For the CDR3, the DNA is TGTGCCAGCAGTTACCGGGCCTGGACTACCTACACCGGGGAGCTGTTTTTT. It is translated as CASSYRAWTTYTGELFF.

This clonotype has a count of ten or more. The genes are TRBV7-2 and TRBJ2-5, with D possibly being TRBD1 (5 bases). This CDR3 has 14 amino acids. Germline V gene lookup returns CDR1 SGHTA and CDR2 FQGNSA. V gave up 0 bases and J gave up 5 bases, with 10 bases separating them. CDR3 sequence: CASSLAGAGETQYF. The CDR3 DNA follows: TGTGCCAGCAGCTTAGCAGGGGCAGGGGAGACCCAGTACTTC.

V and J are TRBV12-3 or TRBV12-4 and TRBJ1-2; D might be TRBD1 (6 bases). V was trimmed by 5 bases and J by 7 bases, leaving 14 bases between them. The CDR3 runs 13 residues. CDR3 bases: TGTGCCAGCAGTGTAGGGGGTGGGTCTGGCTACACCTTC. It encodes CASSVGGGSGYTF.

Note on this clonotype: It differs at one base from a far larger clone, so likely a read error. The chain is built from TRBV7-9 and TRBJ2-1; TRBD2 matches at 13 bases. The CDR3 has 15 residues. With 1 base clipped from V and 12 bases from J, the junction kept 6 bases outside the gene matches. Germline assignment: CDR1 SEHNR and CDR2 FQNEAQ (reference sequence). The CDR3 nucleotides read TGTGCCAGCAGCTTAGGGTGGACTAGCGGGGGAAGGCAGTTCTTC. This sequence encodes CASSLGWTSGGRQFF.

The chain joins TRBV12-3 or TRBV12-4 to TRBJ2-3, with 9 positions matching TRBD2. This CDR3 is built from 14 residues. V shed 6 bases, J shed 5 bases, and the junction held 6 bases outside the gene matches. The CDR3 protein is CASRGAGGRDTQYF. The CDR3 nucleotides are TGTGCCAGCAGGGGAGCGGGAGGTCGAGATACGCAGTATTTT.

As regards this clonotype: Lacking the conserved final phenylalanine or tryptophan, this CDR3 likely reflects a read error. The V gene is TRBV29-1, the J gene TRBJ2-3, with TRBD2 as a possible D gene (5 bases). Trimming left V 4 bases short and J 1 base short, with 18 bases between. Per the germline V gene, CDR1 is SQVTM and CDR2 is ANQGSEA. The CDR3 contains 16 residues. CDR3 residues: CSVAGSGLPGTDTQYL. The DNA for the CDR3 is TGCAGCGTTGCCGGGTCAGGACTCCCGGGCACAGATACGCAGTATCTT.

The chain recombines TRBV7-9 with TRBJ1-1, with D perhaps TRBD1 (5 bases). CDR3 size: 13 residues. The V end lost 0 bases, the J end lost 5 bases, and 7 bases lay between the germline ends. Per germline, CDR1 SEHNR and CDR2 FQNEAQ (reference sequence). The CDR3 here is CASSLAGVTEAFF. The DNA for the CDR3 is TGTGCCAGCAGCTTAGCGGGGGTTACTGAAGCTTTCTTT.

Remarks on this clonotype: Germline is not matched at one junction end, which may reflect a read error. The chain is built from TRBV6-2 or TRBV6-3 and TRBJ2-2; 11 positions agree with TRBD2. Germline values: CDR1 MNHEY, CDR2 SVGEGT. The CDR3 contains 14 residues. CDR3 bases: TGTGCCAGCAGACTAGCGGGGGCCACCGGGGAGATGTTTTTT. Encoded protein: CASRLAGATGEMFF.

The rearrangement joins TRBV6-1 to TRBJ2-5; TRBD2 matches 7 bases. Germline CDR1 reads MNHNS; CDR2 reads SASEGT. This CDR3 spans 14 amino acids. The V and J ends lost 7 bases and 5 bases, in that order; junction bases with no gene match: 10. CDR3 sequence: CASTHSGGSETQYF. The DNA of the CDR3 is TGTGCCAGCACCCACTCCGGGGGGTCGGAGACCCAGTACTTC.

This clonotype was counted many times. The chain uses TRBV4-2 and TRBJ2-2, with TRBD2 matching 13 bases. J was trimmed by 4 bases and V by 1 base; bases with no gene match: 15. The CDR3 extends over 21 amino acids. Per the germline V gene, CDR1 is LGHNA and CDR2 is YNFKEQ. The CDR3 protein is CASSQVGYTVGTSGTTGELFF. The CDR3 nucleotides are TGTGCCAGCAGCCAAGTTGGGTACACCGTGGGGACTAGCGGGACCACCGGGGAGCTGTTTTTT.

This clonotype has at least ten counts. This likely reflects a read error, since a far larger clone is one base away. It is unclear where the CDR3 begins or ends on the DNA, so no DNA is shown, and the CDR3 is as TCRdb lists it. This chain connects TRBV6-9 to TRBJ2-7. Germline CDR1 MNHGY, CDR2 SVAAGI. The CDR3 spans 13 residues, counting both ends. CDR3 in amino acids: CASSSSRSVEQYF.

By share, this clonotype ranks as medium-sized. This sequence joins TRBV25-1 and TRBJ1-1, with a possible D match to TRBD1 (6 bases). This CDR3 region has 15 residues. CDR1 and CDR2 (germline): MGHDK, SYGVNS. Trimming removed 3 bases at V and 6 bases at J, with 17 bases between. This chain's CDR3 is CASSEMAGDLAEAFF. In nucleotides, the CDR3 is TGTGCCAGCAGTGAGATGGCAGGGGATTTGGCTGAAGCTTTCTTT.

The CDR3 protein is CASRHSGSTYNEQFF. CDR3 in DNA: TGTGCCAGCAGACATAGCGGGAGTACCTACAATGAGCAGTTCTTC. The chain employs TRBV6-1 and TRBJ2-1, with 9 bases identical to TRBD2. The length of the CDR3 is 15 residues. CDR1 and CDR2 (germline): MNHNS, SASEGT. The V gene end was trimmed by 6 bases and the J gene end by 2 bases; junction bases not matched to a gene: 5.